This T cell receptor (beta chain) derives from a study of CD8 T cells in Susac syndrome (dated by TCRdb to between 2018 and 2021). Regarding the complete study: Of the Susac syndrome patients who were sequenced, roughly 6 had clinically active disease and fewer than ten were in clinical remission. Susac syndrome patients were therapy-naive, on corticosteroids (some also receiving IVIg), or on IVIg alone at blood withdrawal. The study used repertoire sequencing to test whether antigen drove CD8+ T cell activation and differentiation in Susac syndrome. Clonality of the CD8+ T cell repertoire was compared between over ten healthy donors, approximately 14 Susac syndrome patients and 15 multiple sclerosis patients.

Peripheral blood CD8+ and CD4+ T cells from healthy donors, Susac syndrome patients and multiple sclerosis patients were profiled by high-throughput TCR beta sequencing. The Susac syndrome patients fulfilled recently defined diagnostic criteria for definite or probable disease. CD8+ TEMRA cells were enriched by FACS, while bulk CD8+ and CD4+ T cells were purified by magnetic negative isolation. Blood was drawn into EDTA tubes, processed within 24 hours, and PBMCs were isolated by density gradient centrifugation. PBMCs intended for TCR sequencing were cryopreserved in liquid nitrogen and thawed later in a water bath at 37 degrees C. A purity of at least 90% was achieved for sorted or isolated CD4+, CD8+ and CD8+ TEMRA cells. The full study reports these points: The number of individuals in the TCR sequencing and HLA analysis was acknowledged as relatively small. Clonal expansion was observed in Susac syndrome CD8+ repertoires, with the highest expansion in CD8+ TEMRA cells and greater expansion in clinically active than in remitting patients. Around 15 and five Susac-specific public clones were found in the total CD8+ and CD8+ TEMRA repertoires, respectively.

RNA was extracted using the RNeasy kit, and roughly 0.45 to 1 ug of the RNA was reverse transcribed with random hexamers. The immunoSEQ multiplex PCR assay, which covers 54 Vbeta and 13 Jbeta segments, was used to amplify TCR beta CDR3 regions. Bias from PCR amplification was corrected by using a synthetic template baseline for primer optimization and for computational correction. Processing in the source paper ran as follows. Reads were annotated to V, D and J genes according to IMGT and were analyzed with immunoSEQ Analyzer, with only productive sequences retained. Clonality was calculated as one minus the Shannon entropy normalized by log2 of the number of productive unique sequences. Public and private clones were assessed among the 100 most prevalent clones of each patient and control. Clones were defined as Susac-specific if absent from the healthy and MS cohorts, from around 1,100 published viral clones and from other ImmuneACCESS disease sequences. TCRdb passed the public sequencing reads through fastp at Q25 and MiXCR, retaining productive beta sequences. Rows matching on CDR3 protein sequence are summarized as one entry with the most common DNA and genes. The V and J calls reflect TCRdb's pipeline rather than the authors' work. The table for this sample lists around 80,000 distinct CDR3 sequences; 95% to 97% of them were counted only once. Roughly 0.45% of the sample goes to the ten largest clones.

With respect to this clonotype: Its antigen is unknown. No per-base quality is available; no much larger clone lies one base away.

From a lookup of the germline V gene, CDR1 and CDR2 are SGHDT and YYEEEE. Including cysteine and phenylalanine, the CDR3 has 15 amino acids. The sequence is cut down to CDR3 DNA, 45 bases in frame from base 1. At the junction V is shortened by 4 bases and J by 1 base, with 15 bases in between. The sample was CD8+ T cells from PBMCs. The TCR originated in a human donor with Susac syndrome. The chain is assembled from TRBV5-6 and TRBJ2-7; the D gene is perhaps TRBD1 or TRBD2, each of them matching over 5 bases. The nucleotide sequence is TGTGCCAGCAGCACCCAAGGGGACGGTTCCTACGAGCAGTACTTC. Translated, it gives CASSTQGDGSYEQYF.